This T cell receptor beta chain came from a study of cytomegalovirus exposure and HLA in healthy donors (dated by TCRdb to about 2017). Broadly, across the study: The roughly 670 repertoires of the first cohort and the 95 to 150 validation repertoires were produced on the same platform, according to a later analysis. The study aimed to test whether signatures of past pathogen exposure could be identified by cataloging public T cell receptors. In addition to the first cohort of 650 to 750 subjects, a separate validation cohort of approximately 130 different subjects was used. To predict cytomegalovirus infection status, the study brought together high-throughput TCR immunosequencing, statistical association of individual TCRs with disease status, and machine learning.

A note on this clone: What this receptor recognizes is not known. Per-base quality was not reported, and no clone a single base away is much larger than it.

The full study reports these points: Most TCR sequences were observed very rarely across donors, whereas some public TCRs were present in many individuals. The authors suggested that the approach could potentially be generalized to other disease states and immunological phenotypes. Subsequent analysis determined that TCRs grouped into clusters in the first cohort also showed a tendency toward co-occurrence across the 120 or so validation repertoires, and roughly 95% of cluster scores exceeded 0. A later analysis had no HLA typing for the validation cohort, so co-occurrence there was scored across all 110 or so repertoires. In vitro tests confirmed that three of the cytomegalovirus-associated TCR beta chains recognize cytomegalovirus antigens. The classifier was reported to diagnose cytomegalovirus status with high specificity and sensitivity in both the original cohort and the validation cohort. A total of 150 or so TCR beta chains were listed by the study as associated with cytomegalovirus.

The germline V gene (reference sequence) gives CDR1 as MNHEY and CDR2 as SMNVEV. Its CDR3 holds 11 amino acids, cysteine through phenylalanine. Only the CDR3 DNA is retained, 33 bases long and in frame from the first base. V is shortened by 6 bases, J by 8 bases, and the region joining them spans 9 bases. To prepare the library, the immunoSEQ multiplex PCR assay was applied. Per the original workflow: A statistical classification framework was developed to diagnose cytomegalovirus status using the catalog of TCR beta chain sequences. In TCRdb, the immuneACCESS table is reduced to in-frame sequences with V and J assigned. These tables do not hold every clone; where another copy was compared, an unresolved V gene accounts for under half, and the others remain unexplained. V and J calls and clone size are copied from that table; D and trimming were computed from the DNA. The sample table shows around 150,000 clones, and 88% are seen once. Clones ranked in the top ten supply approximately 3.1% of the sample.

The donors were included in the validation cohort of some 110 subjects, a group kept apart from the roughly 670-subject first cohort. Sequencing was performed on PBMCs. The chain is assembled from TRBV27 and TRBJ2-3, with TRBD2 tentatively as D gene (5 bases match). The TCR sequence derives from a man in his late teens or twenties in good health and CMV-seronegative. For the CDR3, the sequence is CASSVLGTQYF. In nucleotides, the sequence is TGTGCCAGCAGCGTACTAGGTACGCAGTATTTT.